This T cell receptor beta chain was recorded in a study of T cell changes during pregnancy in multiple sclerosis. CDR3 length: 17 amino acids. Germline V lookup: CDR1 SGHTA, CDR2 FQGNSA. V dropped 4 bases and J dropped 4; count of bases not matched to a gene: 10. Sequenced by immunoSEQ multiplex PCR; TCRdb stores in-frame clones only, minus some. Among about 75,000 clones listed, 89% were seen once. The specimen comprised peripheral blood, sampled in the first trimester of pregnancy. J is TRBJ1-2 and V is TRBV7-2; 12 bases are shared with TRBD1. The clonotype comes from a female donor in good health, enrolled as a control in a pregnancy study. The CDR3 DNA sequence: TGTGCCAGCAGCTCGAAGGGGGACAGGGGGCTCTCCTATGGCTACACCTTC. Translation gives CASSSKGDRGLSYGYTF.